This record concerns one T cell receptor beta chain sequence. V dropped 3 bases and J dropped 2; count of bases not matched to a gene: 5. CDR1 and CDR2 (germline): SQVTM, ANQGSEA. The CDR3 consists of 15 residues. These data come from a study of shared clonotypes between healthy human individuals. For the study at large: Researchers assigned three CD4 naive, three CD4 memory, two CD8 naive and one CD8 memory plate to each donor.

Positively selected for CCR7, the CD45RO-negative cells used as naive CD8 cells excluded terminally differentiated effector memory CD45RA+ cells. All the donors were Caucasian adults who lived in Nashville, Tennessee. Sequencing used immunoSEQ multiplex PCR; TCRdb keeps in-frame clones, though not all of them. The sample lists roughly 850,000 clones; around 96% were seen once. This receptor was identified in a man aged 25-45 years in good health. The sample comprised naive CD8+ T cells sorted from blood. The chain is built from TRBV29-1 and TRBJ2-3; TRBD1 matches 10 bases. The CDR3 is CSVDPDRGYTDTQYF. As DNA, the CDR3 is TGCAGCGTTGATCCGGACAGGGGGTACACAGATACGCAGTATTTT.